The T cell receptor (beta chain) described here comes from a study of blood T cell repertoires in COVID-19. Per the germline V gene, CDR1 is LGHNA and CDR2 is YNFKEQ. Trimming stripped 4 bases from V and 1 base from J, with 11 bases between. The CDR3 runs to 15 residues. The repertoire was sequenced with immunoSEQ multiplex PCR; TCRdb's copy has only in-frame clones and lacks some. The table has over 15,000 clones, 87% seen once. The chain combines TRBV4-2 with TRBJ2-1, with D maybe TRBD2 (5 bases). The receptor was derived from a human donor in a cohort sampled during active COVID-19. The donor label of this sample is uncertain. The sequenced sample was peripheral blood. The CDR3, as DNA: TGTGCCAGCAGCCCTAAAGCGGAATCCTACAATGAGCAGTTCTTC. Translated, it gives CASSPKAESYNEQFF.